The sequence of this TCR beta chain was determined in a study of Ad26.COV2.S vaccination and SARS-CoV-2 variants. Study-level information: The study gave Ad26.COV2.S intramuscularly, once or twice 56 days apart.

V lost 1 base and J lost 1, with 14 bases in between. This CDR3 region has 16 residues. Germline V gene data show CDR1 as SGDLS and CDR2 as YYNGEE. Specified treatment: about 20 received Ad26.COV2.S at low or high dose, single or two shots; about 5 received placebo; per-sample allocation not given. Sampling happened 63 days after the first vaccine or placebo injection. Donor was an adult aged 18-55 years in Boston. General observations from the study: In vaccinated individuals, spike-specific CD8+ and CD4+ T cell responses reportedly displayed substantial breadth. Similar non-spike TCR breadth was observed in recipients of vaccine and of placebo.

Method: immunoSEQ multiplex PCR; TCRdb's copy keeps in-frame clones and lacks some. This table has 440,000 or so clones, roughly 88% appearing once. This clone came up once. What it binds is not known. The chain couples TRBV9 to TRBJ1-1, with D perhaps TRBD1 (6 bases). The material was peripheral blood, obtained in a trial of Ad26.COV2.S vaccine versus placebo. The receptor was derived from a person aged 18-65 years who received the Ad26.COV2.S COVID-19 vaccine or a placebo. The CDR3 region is CASSVLPGAQNTEAFF. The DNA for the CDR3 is TGTGCCAGCAGCGTACTGCCAGGGGCCCAGAACACTGAAGCTTTCTTT. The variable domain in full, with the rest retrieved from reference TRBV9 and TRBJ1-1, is DSGVTQTPKHLITATGQRVTLRCSPRSGDLSVYWYQQSLDQGLQFLIQYYNGEERAKGNILERFSAQQFPDLHSELNLSSLELGDSALYFCASSVLPGAQNTEAFFGQGTRLTVV.